A single sample gave rise to the 14 T cell receptor beta chains below, sequenced in a study of beta chain features in type 1 diabetes listed by TCRdb under 2018. Library creation used the immunoSEQ multiplex PCR assay. The entire isolated RNA was reverse transcribed using the High Capacity cDNA Reverse Transcription Kit, and thus expressed TCRB transcripts were sequenced. In its TCRdb copy, this immuneACCESS table keeps in-frame sequences only and misses some clones. Where compared with another copy, unresolved V genes explain less than half of these, and the others have no known cause. Across this sample there are about 150,000 clones, with about 13% seen only once. In total, the top ten clones hold around 1.2% of the sample. The study at large found these results: A moderate but significant shortening of TCRB CDR3 length was observed in type 1 diabetes patients in all four CD4+ subsets.

These receptors lack a known antigen. Sequenced: central memory CD4+ T cells from blood. The source of these receptors is a man aged 18 to 30 with type 1 diabetes.

About this clone itself: This may come from a read error, since a much larger clone is one base off. This chain connects TRBV6-6 to TRBJ2-5; D not resolved. This CDR3 is 11 amino acids long. V lost 4 bases to trimming and J lost 1 base, with 1 base between them. The germline gives CDR1 MNHNY, CDR2 SVGAGI (reference sequence). The CDR3 nucleotides are TGTGCCAGCAGTTCCCAAGAGACCCAGTACTTC. Encoded protein: CASSSQETQYF.

V is TRBV5-8 and J is TRBJ2-5; a weak D match, TRBD2 (5 bases). The V and J ends lost 0 bases and 3 bases respectively, with 9 bases between them. The CDR3 is 14 amino acids. Germline CDR1 is SGHTS and CDR2 is YDEGEE. The CDR3 coding sequence is TGTGCCAGCAGCTTGGAGCTAGCTGAAGAGACCCAGTACTTC. Translating gives CASSLELAEETQYF.

This clone has just a few counts. V usage is TRBV28 and J usage is TRBJ1-3; no firm D call. The V gene lost 7 bases and the J gene lost 2 bases, with 9 bases spanning the gap. The germline gives CDR1 MDHEN, CDR2 SYDVKM. This CDR3 has 13 amino acids. CDR3 in amino acids: CASTSGPGNTIYF. DNA for the CDR3: TGTGCCAGCACCTCGGGTCCTGGAAACACCATATATTTT.

This clone was observed a few times. This rearrangement joins TRBV6-5 to TRBJ2-3; D is ambiguous. This CDR3 is 15 amino acids long. V gave up 7 bases and J gave up 0 bases, with 14 bases separating them. Looked up from germline, CDR1 is MNHEY and CDR2 is SVGAGI. The DNA of the CDR3 is TGTGCCAGCAAACCACGGGCGCCAAGCACAGATACGCAGTATTTT. Translation: CASKPRAPSTDTQYF.

This clone was observed at least ten times. The CDR3: CASSRGTGLSNQPQHF. CDR3 DNA: TGCGCCAGCAGCCGGGGGACAGGCCTTAGCAATCAGCCCCAGCATTTT. J is TRBJ1-5 and V is TRBV4-1; 8 bases map to TRBD1. CDR1 and CDR2 (germline): MGHRA, YSYEKL. This CDR3 has 16 amino acids. The trim removed 4 bases at V and 0 bases at J, leaving 5 bases unmatched.

This clone occurred a few times. V is TRBV20-1 and J is TRBJ2-5, with D uncertain. The germline CDR1 and CDR2 sequences are DFQATT and SNEGSKA (reference sequence). The CDR3 is 11 amino acids. Trimming shortened V by 8 bases and J by 5 bases, and 12 bases separated the two germline ends. The CDR3 loop reads CSTWEGETQYF. CDR3 nucleotides: TGCAGTACCTGGGAAGGGGAGACCCAGTACTTC.

The chain uses TRBV2 and TRBJ2-6; no clear D gene. V was cut by 4 bases and J by 3 bases, with 1 base left in between. The CDR3 length is 12 residues. The germline CDR1 and CDR2 sequences are SNHLY and FYNNEI. CDR3 loop: CASSGGANVLTF. DNA for the CDR3: TGTGCCAGCAGTGGTGGGGCCAACGTCCTGACTTTC.

V usage is TRBV30 and J usage is TRBJ2-1; D gene ambiguous. Trimming took 8 bases from V and 3 from J, leaving 17 bases between them. The germline CDR1 and CDR2 sequences are GTSNPN and SVGIG (reference sequence). This CDR3 spans 14 amino acids. The CDR3 coding sequence is TGTGCCGGGAAAACATTGACGGGCTACAATGAGCAGTTCTTC. Translation: CAGKTLTGYNEQFF.

The genes are TRBV5-4 and TRBJ2-5; 9 positions agree with TRBD1. The length of the CDR3 is 16 residues. V lost 2 bases and J lost 5; bases outside the gene matches: 10. CDR1 is SGHNT, CDR2 YYREEE, per germline (reference sequence). CDR3 sequence reads: CASSLIPGQGNETQYF. DNA of the CDR3: TGTGCCAGCAGCTTAATCCCGGGACAGGGAAATGAGACCCAGTACTTC.

The table lists this clone with many counts. The J gene is TRBJ2-7, the V gene TRBV18; D may be TRBD2 (6 bases). This CDR3 has 13 residues. Trimming stripped 5 bases from V and 3 bases from J, with 11 bases between. Germline CDR1 KGHSH, CDR2 LQKENI. CDR3 protein: CASSALGGYEQYF. The CDR3 nucleotides read TGTGCCAGCTCAGCACTCGGGGGCTACGAGCAGTACTTC.

The rearrangement uses TRBV6-1 and TRBJ1-2, with D tentatively TRBD1 (6 bases). Per germline, CDR1 MNHNS and CDR2 SASEGT. Trimming took 8 bases from V and 8 from J, leaving 18 bases between them. This CDR3 is 13 amino acids long. The CDR3 is CASRLDSSRGYTF. In DNA form, the CDR3 reads TGTGCCAGCCGCCTGGACAGCAGCCGGGGCTACACCTTC.

This clone was recorded a few times. This sequence joins TRBV6-5 and TRBJ2-7; 7 positions agree with TRBD2. Germline-derived CDR1 and CDR2 are MNHEY and SVGAGI. There are 14 residues in the CDR3. With 2 bases clipped from V and 3 bases from J, the junction kept 4 bases outside the gene matches. The CDR3 spells CASSYREVRYEQYF. The CDR3 nucleotides are TGTGCCAGCAGTTACCGGGAGGTTCGCTACGAGCAGTACTTC.

The V call is TRBV11-2, the J call TRBJ2-7; 9 bases line up with TRBD2. CDR3 length: 19 amino acids. The V segment lost 0 bases and the J segment 5 bases; nucleotides outside the gene matches: 17. The germline V gene has CDR1 SGHAT and CDR2 FQNNGV. CDR3 amino acids: CASSLDRTSAFWSRHEQYF. In nucleotides, the CDR3 is TGTGCCAGCAGCTTAGATAGGACTAGCGCGTTTTGGTCGCGGCACGAGCAGTACTTC.

This clone was observed at least ten times. The chain recombines TRBV4-2 with TRBJ1-2; TRBD1 matches at 10 bases. This CDR3 has 16 residues. Germline V CDR1 and CDR2: LGHNA, YNFKEQ. J gave up 9 bases and V 0 bases, and 10 bases lay outside the gene matches. CDR3 region: CASSQEFAGQGSRYTF. Here the CDR3 DNA reads TGTGCCAGCAGCCAAGAGTTCGCGGGACAGGGGAGCCGCTACACCTTC.